Below, one TCR beta chain is given with its context. The data stem from a study of blood T cell repertoires in COVID-19. Overall study context: COVID-19 samples collected from the United States, Italy and Spain covered acute and convalescent phases. T cells, B-cell-depleted T cells, or PBMCs supplied cDNA or gDNA.

Authors' analysis steps: Amplification from reference gene primers served as the basis for estimated nucleated cell counts. Sequencing was performed with immunoSEQ multiplex PCR; in TCRdb, only in-frame clones are kept and a portion is missing. D and trimming come from the DNA, and the V and J calls and clone size come from that table. The sample includes under 130,000 clones, about 89% of them seen just once. The CDR3 consists of 11 residues. V lost 6 bases to trimming and J lost 6 bases, with 5 bases between them. Germline values: CDR1 KGHDR, CDR2 SFDVKD. The receptor was derived from an older woman with acute or convalescent COVID-19. This chain joins TRBV24-1 and TRBJ2-1; maybe TRBD2 (5 bases). Sequencing input: peripheral blood. This CDR3 is CATSSGNEQFF. DNA of the CDR3: TGTGCCACCAGTAGCGGCAATGAGCAGTTCTTC.